The 29 T cell receptor beta chains below come from one sample, sequenced in a study of blood T cell repertoires in COVID-19. The data were produced by immunoSEQ multiplex PCR, yet TCRdb's version contains in-frame clones alone and is incomplete. The top ten clones hold about 4% of a sample with just over 300,000 clones, about nine tenths of them seen once. Sequenced material: PBMCs or T cells enriched from blood (not recorded which). The source of these receptors is a man in his thirties or forties who had recovered from COVID-19.

This clone was detected only once. The chain carries TRBV28 and TRBJ1-6, with D tentatively TRBD1 (6 bases). The CDR3 totals 15 residues. V lost 5 bases and J lost 10, with 18 bases in between. Germline V gives CDR1 MDHEN, CDR2 SYDVKM. The CDR3 protein is CASSQSTGNNSPLHF. The CDR3 region has the DNA TGTGCCAGCAGTCAGTCCACAGGGAACAACTCACCCCTCCACTTT.

The chain employs TRBV2 and TRBJ2-2; no definite D call. With 4 bases removed from V and 7 bases from J, the gap between germline ends came to 13 bases. CDR3 length: 14 amino acids. Per the germline V gene, CDR1 is SNHLY and CDR2 is FYNNEI. The DNA for the CDR3 is TGTGCCAGCAGTGTTGGGCGATCAGGCGGGGAGCTGTTTTTT. Protein product: CASSVGRSGGELFF.

The chain recombines TRBV2 with TRBJ1-1; 9 nucleotides match TRBD1. After removal of 6 bases from V and 0 bases from J, the junction contained 5 bases not matched to a gene. Germline V lookup: CDR1 SNHLY, CDR2 FYNNEI. There are 15 residues in the CDR3. The CDR3 DNA reads as TGTGCCAGCAGGCCGGGGGACAGGGTGAACACTGAAGCTTTCTTT. Protein sequence: CASRPGDRVNTEAFF.

The chain joins TRBV2 to TRBJ2-7, with 8 bases fitting TRBD1. CDR1 and CDR2 from the germline V gene are SNHLY and FYNNEI. Unmatched junction bases numbered 5, after V lost 6 bases and J lost 7 bases. The CDR3 is made up of 12 amino acids. The CDR3 DNA sequence: TGTGCCAGCAGAGACAGGGGTGGGGAGCAGTACTTC. Its protein product is CASRDRGGEQYF.

This clone was counted between two and nine times. V is TRBV19 and J is TRBJ1-5; D gene uncertain. CDR1 is LNHDA, CDR2 SQIVND, per germline (reference sequence). The CDR3 is 16 residues long. Trimming stripped 3 bases from V and 2 bases from J, with 14 bases between. The CDR3 is CASSMVAGFGNQPQHF. The CDR3, as DNA: TGTGCCAGTAGTATGGTCGCGGGGTTCGGCAATCAGCCCCAGCATTTT.

The gene calls are TRBV10-1 and TRBJ1-6, with D unresolved. Trimming left V 4 bases short and J 10 bases short, with 5 bases between. CDR1 is WNHNN and CDR2 is SYGVQD in the germline V gene (reference sequence). This CDR3 has 11 amino acids. The CDR3 is CASSGVSPLHF. The DNA of the CDR3 is TGCGCCAGCAGTGGAGTCTCACCCCTCCACTTT.

The chain joins TRBV24-1 to TRBJ2-3, with TRBD2 as a possible D gene (6 bases). Germline CDR1 reads KGHDR; CDR2 reads SFDVKD. V was pared by 9 bases and J by 2 bases, with 11 bases between. The CDR3 is 13 amino acids. In DNA, the CDR3 is TGTGCCACCTGTTCGGGGGACACAGATACGCAGTATTTT. Encoded protein: CATCSGDTDTQYF.

DNA of the CDR3: TGTGCCAGCAGCCAAGACAGATTAGCGGGGGGCCACGAGCAGTACTTC. Translating gives CASSQDRLAGGHEQYF. V usage is TRBV3-1 (or the pseudogene TRBV3-2) and J usage is TRBJ2-7, with TRBD2 identical over 10 bases. CDR3 length: 16 residues. Per germline, CDR1 LGHDT and CDR2 YNNKEL (reference sequence). The ends lost 0 bases at V and 5 bases at J; junction bases unmatched: 7.

The rearrangement uses TRBV5-8 and TRBJ1-4, with 9 bases identical to TRBD1. V shed 1 base and J 2 bases; nucleotides not matched to a gene: 6. This CDR3 region has 17 residues. In germline, CDR1 is SGHTS, CDR2 YDEGEE. The CDR3 region has the DNA TGTGCCAGCAGCTTGTGGGGACAGGGTTCCACTAATGAAAAACTGTTTTTT. Amino acids: CASSLWGQGSTNEKLFF.

The V call is TRBV24-1, the J call TRBJ2-2, with TRBD2 matching 8 bases. After removal of 6 bases from V and 0 bases from J, the junction contained 5 bases not matched to a gene. This CDR3 is 16 amino acids long. Germline lookup yields CDR1 KGHDR and CDR2 SFDVKD. CDR3 sequence reads: CATSPSGSPNTGELFF. CDR3 in DNA: TGTGCCACCAGTCCTAGCGGGTCCCCGAACACCGGGGAGCTGTTTTTT.

The rearrangement uses TRBV27 and TRBJ1-5; D unresolved. The length of the CDR3 is 15 residues. Trimming pared 5 bases from V and 2 bases from J, leaving 13 bases between. CDR1 and CDR2 from the germline V gene are MNHEY and SMNVEV (reference sequence). CDR3 sequence (DNA): TGTGCCAGCAGTCAGCGGGCGCAAGGCAATCAGCCCCAGCATTTT. It codes for CASSQRAQGNQPQHF.

The rearrangement joins TRBV10-2 to TRBJ1-6, with 7 bases identical to TRBD1. The CDR3 sequence is 13 residues long. Per the germline V gene, CDR1 is WSHSY and CDR2 is SAAADI. The trim removed 5 bases at V and 10 bases at J, leaving 5 bases unmatched. DNA of the CDR3: TGCGCCAGCAGTTGGCAGGGGGAATCACCCCTCCACTTT. Translating it yields CASSWQGESPLHF.

This rearrangement joins TRBV5-8 to TRBJ1-2, with a weak D call TRBD1 (6 bases). V was clipped by 4 bases and J by 2 bases, with 6 bases between them. The CDR3 is 12 amino acids. Germline loops: CDR1 SGHTS, CDR2 YDEGEE. The CDR3 nucleotides read TGTGCCAGCAGCAGGGGGAACTATGGCTACACCTTC. It is translated as CASSRGNYGYTF.

The chain links TRBV11-3 to TRBJ1-2; no clear D. Germline values: CDR1 SGHNT, CDR2 YENEEA. V lost 1 base to trimming and J lost 5 bases, with 11 bases between them. This CDR3 contains 14 residues. The CDR3 coding sequence is TGTGCCAGCAGCTTAGGGCCGCAGGAATATGGCTACACCTTC. This codes for CASSLGPQEYGYTF.

V is TRBV11-2 and J is TRBJ1-6; D possibly corresponds to TRBD1 (5 bases). V lost 2 bases, J lost 0 bases, and 11 bases lay in between. This CDR3 region has 17 residues. Germline V gives CDR1 SGHAT, CDR2 FQNNGV. In DNA form, the CDR3 reads TGTGCCAGCAGCTTATCAGGGCCCAGCTCCTATAATTCACCCCTCCACTTT. Protein sequence: CASSLSGPSSYNSPLHF.

This clone came up once. The chain uses TRBV5-1 and TRBJ2-1; tentative D call: TRBD2 (5 bases). V was shortened by 4 bases and J by 4 bases, with 15 bases between the two germline ends. CDR3 length equals 15 residues. Per the germline V gene, CDR1 is SGHRS and CDR2 is YFSETQ. The CDR3 DNA reads as TGCGCCAGCAGCGAGGGATGGACTGGGTACAATGAGCAGTTCTTC. Translated, it gives CASSEGWTGYNEQFF.

This chain links TRBV6-5 with TRBJ1-1; possibly TRBD1 for D (6 bases). CDR1 is MNHEY, CDR2 SVGAGI, per germline. Trimming shortened V by 5 bases and J by 6 bases, and 16 bases separated the two germline ends. CDR3 length equals 14 residues. CDR3: CASSKTGSSAEAFF. The DNA of the CDR3 is TGTGCCAGCAGTAAAACAGGGTCATCGGCTGAAGCTTTCTTT.

This chain uses TRBV18 with TRBJ1-3; D remains ambiguous. V lost 3 bases, J lost 0 bases, and 12 bases lay in between. The CDR3 is made up of 16 amino acids. Per germline, CDR1 KGHSH and CDR2 LQKENI. DNA of the CDR3: TGTGCCAGCTCACCCAGGCAGCCAAGCTCTGGAAACACCATATATTTT. This codes for CASSPRQPSSGNTIYF.

The chain is built from TRBV6-5 and TRBJ1-5; the match to TRBD1 covers 7 bases. Germline lookup yields CDR1 MNHEY and CDR2 SVGAGI. The junction had 5 bases not matched to a gene; V was cut back by 6 bases and J by 6 bases. CDR3 length equals 13 residues. Here the CDR3 DNA reads TGTGCCAGCAGCTCAGGGGGAGGTCAGCCCCAGCATTTT. Protein product: CASSSGGGQPQHF.

J is TRBJ1-1 and V is TRBV6-5; D gene ambiguous. V was cut by 5 bases and J by 1 base, with 8 bases left in between. The CDR3 is 13 residues long. Germline V gene lookup returns CDR1 MNHEY and CDR2 SVGAGI. The CDR3 DNA reads TGTGCCAGCAGTCTCGGGGAGAACACTGAAGCTTTCTTT. Amino acid sequence: CASSLGENTEAFF.

J is TRBJ2-6 and V is TRBV19; 8 nucleotides agree with TRBD1. This CDR3 has 16 residues. Germline loops: CDR1 LNHDA, CDR2 SQIVND (reference sequence). V was pared by 9 bases and J by 0 bases, with 7 bases of the junction left unmatched. The CDR3 nucleotides are TGTGCCAGCTTCCGGGACAGGAGCTCTGGGGCCAACGTCCTGACTTTC. Amino acid sequence: CASFRDRSSGANVLTF.

This clone occurred once. V and J are TRBV9 and TRBJ2-3, with TRBD1 as a possible D gene (6 bases). V gave up 3 bases and J gave up 6 bases, with 14 bases separating them. The CDR3 extends over 14 amino acids. In germline, CDR1 is SGDLS, CDR2 YYNGEE. In nucleotides, the CDR3 is TGTGCCAGCAGCGCGAGACAGGAGCTGGATACGCAGTATTTT. Its translation is CASSARQELDTQYF.

The J gene is TRBJ2-7, the V gene TRBV28; 7 bases fit TRBD1. J was trimmed by 0 bases and V by 2 bases; bases with no gene match: 4. Per germline, CDR1 MDHEN and CDR2 SYDVKM. This CDR3 contains 15 residues. CDR3 nucleotides: TGTGCCAGCAGTTTACTAGGGACAGTCTCCTACGAGCAGTACTTC. The encoded protein is CASSLLGTVSYEQYF.

The chain couples TRBV27 to TRBJ2-3; TRBD2 aligns across 8 bases. CDR3 size: 12 residues. The germline V gene has CDR1 MNHEY and CDR2 SMNVEV (reference sequence). After removal of 3 bases from V and 11 bases from J, the junction contained 4 bases not matched to a gene. CDR3 DNA sequence: TGTGCCAGCAGTTTGTCCGGGAGGGGGCAGTATTTT. It is translated as CASSLSGRGQYF.

The gene calls are TRBV19 and TRBJ2-7; no reliable D call. The length of the CDR3 is 13 residues. The V end was cut by 1 base, the J end by 2 bases, with 6 bases between. CDR1 is LNHDA, CDR2 SQIVND, per germline (reference sequence). CDR3: CASSIARAYEQYF. Here the CDR3 DNA reads TGTGCCAGTAGTATAGCCCGGGCCTACGAGCAGTACTTC.

V gene TRBV30 combines with J gene TRBJ1-2, with 8 positions matching TRBD1. This CDR3 is 13 amino acids long. Germline assignment: CDR1 GTSNPN and CDR2 SVGIG (reference sequence). The V segment lost 2 bases and the J segment 3 bases; nucleotides outside the gene matches: 2. The CDR3 coding sequence is TGTGCCTGGAGTCTGGACAGGGACTATGGCTACACCTTC. Its translation is CAWSLDRDYGYTF.

The table lists this clone with a few counts. The CDR3 here is CASSFDRGNSPLHF. CDR3 sequence (DNA): TGTGCCAGCAGTTTCGACAGAGGTAATTCACCCCTCCACTTT. This sequence joins TRBV27 and TRBJ1-6, with D possibly matching TRBD1 (5 bases). Trimming pared 3 bases from V and 6 bases from J, leaving 9 bases between. This CDR3 contains 14 residues. Looked up from germline, CDR1 is MNHEY and CDR2 is SMNVEV (reference sequence).

The chain couples TRBV6-5 to TRBJ2-1; 9 positions match TRBD1. The V segment lost 0 bases and the J segment 6 bases; nucleotides outside the gene matches: 0. This CDR3 comprises 14 residues. CDR1 is MNHEY and CDR2 is SVGAGI in the germline V gene. CDR3 sequence reads: CASSYSTGGNEQFF. CDR3 in DNA: TGTGCCAGCAGTTACTCGACAGGGGGCAATGAGCAGTTCTTC.

DNA for the CDR3: TGTGCCAGCTCACCACCGGGTGGGGGGGGCAATCAGCCCCAGCATTTT. Protein sequence: CASSPPGGGGNQPQHF. The J gene is TRBJ1-5, the V gene TRBV18, with a weak D call TRBD1 (5 bases). Trimming cost V 0 bases and J 2 bases, with 11 bases left between them. The CDR3 is 16 amino acids. Germline CDR1 and CDR2: KGHSH and LQKENI. The whole variable domain, remainder taken from reference TRBV18 and TRBJ1-5, is NAGVMQNPRHLVRRRGQEARLRCSPMKGHSHVYWYRQLPEEGLKFMVYLQKENIIDESGMPKERFSAEFPKEGPSILRIQQVVRGDSAAYFCASSPPGGGGNQPQHFGDGTRLSIL.